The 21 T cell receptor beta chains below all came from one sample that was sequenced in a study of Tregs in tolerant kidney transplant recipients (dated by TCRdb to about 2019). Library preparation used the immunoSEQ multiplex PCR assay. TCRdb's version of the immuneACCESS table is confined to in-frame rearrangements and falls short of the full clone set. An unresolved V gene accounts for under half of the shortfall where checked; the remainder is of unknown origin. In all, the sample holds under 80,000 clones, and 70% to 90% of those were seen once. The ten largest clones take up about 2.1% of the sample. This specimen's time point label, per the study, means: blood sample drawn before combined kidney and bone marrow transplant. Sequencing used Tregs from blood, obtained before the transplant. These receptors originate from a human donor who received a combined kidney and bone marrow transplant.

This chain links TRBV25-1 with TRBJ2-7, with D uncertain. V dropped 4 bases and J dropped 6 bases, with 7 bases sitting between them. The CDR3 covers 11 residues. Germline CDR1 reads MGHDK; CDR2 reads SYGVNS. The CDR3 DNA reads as TGTGCCAGCAGTGGCCTTAGCGAGCAGTACTTC. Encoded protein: CASSGLSEQYF.

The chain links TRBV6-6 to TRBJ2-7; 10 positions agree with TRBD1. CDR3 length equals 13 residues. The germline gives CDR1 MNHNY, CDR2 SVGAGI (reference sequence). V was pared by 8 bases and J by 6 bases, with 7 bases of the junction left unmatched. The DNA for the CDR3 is TGTGCCAGCGGGGGACAGGGGAACGTCGAGCAGTACTTC. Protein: CASGGQGNVEQYF.

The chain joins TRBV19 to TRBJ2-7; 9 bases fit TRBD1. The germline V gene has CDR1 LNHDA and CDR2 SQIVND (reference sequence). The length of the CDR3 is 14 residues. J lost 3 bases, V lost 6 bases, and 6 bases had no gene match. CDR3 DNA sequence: TGTGCCAGTAGCACAGGGGGCGCGGGCTACGAGCAGTACTTC. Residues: CASSTGGAGYEQYF.

The CDR3 loop reads CASSSQGQGLNTEAFF. CDR3 nucleotide sequence: TGTGCCAGCAGCTCCCAGGGACAGGGTTTGAACACTGAAGCTTTCTTT. The chain recombines TRBV13 with TRBJ1-1; TRBD1 matches 9 bases. V shed 4 bases and J 0 bases; nucleotides not matched to a gene: 6. The germline V gene encodes CDR1 PRHDT and CDR2 FYEKMQ (reference sequence). This CDR3 comprises 16 residues.

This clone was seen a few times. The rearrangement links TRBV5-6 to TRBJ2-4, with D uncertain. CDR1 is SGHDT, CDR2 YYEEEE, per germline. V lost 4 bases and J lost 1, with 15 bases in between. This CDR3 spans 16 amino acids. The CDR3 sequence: CASSHYGASAKNIQYF. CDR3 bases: TGTGCCAGCAGCCATTACGGCGCTTCCGCCAAAAACATTCAGTACTTC.

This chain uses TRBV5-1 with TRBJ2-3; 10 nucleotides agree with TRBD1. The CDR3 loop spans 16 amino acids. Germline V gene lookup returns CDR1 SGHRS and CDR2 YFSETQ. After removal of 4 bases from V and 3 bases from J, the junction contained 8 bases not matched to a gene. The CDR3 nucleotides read TGCGCCAGCAGCCAGGACCCGGGACAGGGGACAGATACGCAGTATTTT. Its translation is CASSQDPGQGTDTQYF.

CDR3 DNA sequence: TGTGCCAGCAGTAGGCATTTGGAGACCCAGTACTTC. Translated, it gives CASSRHLETQYF. The gene calls are TRBV6-1 and TRBJ2-5; D not certain. The CDR3 contains 12 residues. Trimming pared 5 bases from V and 5 bases from J, leaving 9 bases between. The germline CDR1 and CDR2 sequences are MNHNS and SASEGT.

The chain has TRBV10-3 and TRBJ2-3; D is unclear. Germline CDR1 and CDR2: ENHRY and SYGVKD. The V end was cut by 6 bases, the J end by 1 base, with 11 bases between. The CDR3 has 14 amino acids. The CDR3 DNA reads TGTGCCATCAGGGCCCGCCTTGGCACAGATACGCAGTATTTT. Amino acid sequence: CAIRARLGTDTQYF.

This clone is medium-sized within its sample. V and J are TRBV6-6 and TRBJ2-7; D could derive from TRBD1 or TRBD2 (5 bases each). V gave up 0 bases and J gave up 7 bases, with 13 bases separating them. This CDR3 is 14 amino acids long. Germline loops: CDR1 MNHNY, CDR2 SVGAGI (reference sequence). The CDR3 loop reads CASSYSGVTVEQYF. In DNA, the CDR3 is TGTGCCAGCAGTTACTCGGGGGTGACAGTGGAGCAGTACTTC.

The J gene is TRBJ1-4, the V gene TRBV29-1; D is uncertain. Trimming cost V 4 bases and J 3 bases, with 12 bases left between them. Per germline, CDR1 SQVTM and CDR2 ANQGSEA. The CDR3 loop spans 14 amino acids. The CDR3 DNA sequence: TGCAGCGTTGCATCACTACGGGCTAATGAAAAACTGTTTTTT. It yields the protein CSVASLRANEKLFF.

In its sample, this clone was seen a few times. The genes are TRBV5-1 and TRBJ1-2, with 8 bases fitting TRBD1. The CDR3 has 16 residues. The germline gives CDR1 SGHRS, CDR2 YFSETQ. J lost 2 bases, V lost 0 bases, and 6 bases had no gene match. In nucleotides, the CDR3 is TGCGCCAGCAGCTTGGGACCTACAGGGGGAAACTATGGCTACACCTTC. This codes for CASSLGPTGGNYGYTF.

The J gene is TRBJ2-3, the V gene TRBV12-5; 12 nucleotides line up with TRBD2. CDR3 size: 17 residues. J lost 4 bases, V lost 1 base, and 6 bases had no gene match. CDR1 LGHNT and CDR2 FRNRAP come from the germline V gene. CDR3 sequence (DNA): TGTGCTAGTGGTTTGGGGACAGGACTAGCGGGGTCAGATACGCAGTATTTT. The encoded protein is CASGLGTGLAGSDTQYF.

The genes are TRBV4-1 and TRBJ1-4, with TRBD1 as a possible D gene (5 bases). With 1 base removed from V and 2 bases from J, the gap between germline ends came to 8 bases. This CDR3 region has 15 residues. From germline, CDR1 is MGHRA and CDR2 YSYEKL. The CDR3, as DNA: TGCGCCAGCAGCCAAGTGGGGGGGACTAATGAAAAACTGTTTTTT. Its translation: CASSQVGGTNEKLFF.

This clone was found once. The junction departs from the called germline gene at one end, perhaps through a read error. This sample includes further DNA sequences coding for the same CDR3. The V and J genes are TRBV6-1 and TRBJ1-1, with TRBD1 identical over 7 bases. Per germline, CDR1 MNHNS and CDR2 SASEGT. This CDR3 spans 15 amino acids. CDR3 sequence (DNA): TGTGCCAGCAGTGAAGTTTTAGGGGGCGGCACTGAAGCCTTCTTT. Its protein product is CASSEVLGGGTEAFF.

The CDR3 nucleotides read TGTGCCAGCAGTAGAGCGGGAGTCGAGCAGTACTTC. Protein product: CASSRAGVEQYF. The genes are TRBV28 and TRBJ2-5, with 8 bases fitting TRBD2. The end of the DNA aligns better with TRBJ2-7, so the J call may be wrong. Germline V gene data show CDR1 as MDHEN and CDR2 as SYDVKM. The CDR3 consists of 12 residues.

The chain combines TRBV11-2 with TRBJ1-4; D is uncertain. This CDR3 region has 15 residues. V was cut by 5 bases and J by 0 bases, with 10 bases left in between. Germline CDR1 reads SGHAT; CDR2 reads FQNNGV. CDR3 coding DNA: TGTGCCAGCAGCGTTAGCCTCTCAACTAATGAAAAACTGTTTTTT. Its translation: CASSVSLSTNEKLFF.

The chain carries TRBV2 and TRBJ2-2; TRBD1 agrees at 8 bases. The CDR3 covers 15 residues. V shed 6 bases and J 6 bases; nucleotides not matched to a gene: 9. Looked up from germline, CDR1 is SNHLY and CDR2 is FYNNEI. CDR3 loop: CASRPQGASPGELFF. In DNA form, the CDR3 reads TGTGCCAGCAGGCCGCAGGGGGCCTCACCCGGGGAGCTGTTTTTT.

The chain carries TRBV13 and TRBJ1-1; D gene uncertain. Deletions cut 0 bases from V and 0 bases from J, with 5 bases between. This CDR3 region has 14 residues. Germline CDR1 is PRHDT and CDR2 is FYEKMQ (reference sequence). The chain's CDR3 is CASSLGYLNTEAFF. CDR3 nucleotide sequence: TGTGCCAGCAGCTTAGGCTACTTGAACACTGAAGCTTTCTTT. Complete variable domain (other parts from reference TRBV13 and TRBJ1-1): AAGVIQSPRHLIKEKRETATLKCYPIPRHDTVYWYQQGPGQDPQFLISFYEKMQSDKGSIPDRFSAQQFSDYHSELNMSSLELGDSALYFCASSLGYLNTEAFFGQGTRLTVV.

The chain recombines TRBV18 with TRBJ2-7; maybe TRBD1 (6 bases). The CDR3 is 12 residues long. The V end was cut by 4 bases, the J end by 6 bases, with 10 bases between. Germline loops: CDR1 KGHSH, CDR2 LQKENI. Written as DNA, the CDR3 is TGTGCCAGCTCACTAGGACAGACCGAGCAGTACTTC. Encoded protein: CASSLGQTEQYF.

CDR3: CASSHRRGPPYNEQFF. The CDR3 region has the DNA TGTGCCAGCAGCCATAGGCGGGGGCCTCCCTACAATGAGCAGTTCTTC. V gene TRBV7-2 combines with J gene TRBJ2-1; perhaps TRBD2 as D (7 bases). Deletions cut 5 bases from V and 2 bases from J, with 16 bases between. The germline CDR1 and CDR2 sequences are SGHTA and FQGNSA. The CDR3 loop spans 16 amino acids.

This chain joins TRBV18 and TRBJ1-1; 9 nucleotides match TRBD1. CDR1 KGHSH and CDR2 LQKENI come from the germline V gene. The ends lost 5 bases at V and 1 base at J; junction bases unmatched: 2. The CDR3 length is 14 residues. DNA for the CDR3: TGTGCCAGCTCAGAGGGACAGGGGAACACTGAAGCTTTCTTT. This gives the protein CASSEGQGNTEAFF.